This T cell receptor (beta chain) was sequenced for a study of graft-versus-host responses after intestinal transplantation. Sequencing was performed with immunoSEQ multiplex PCR; in TCRdb, only in-frame clones are kept and a portion is missing. This sample has under 80,000 clones, with around 92% found just once. CDR1 SGHNT and CDR2 YYREEE come from the germline V gene (reference sequence). CDR3 length: 14 amino acids. Trimming pared 1 base from V and 9 bases from J, leaving 16 bases between. This specimen was PBMCs, taken 98 days after intestinal transplantation. This receptor was identified in a human patient who received an intestinal transplant, so some T cells may come from the graft donor. J is TRBJ2-5 and V is TRBV5-4; unclear D gene. CDR3 protein: CASSLLGTEGAQYF. In DNA, the CDR3 is TGTGCCAGCAGCTTGCTCGGTACGGAAGGTGCCCAGTACTTC. The entire variable domain, with the rest obtained from reference TRBV5-4 and TRBJ2-5, is as follows: ETGVTQSPTHLIKTRGQQVTLRCSSQSGHNTVSWYQQALGQGPQFIFQYYREEENGRGNFPPRFSGLQFPNYSSELNVNALELDDSALYLCASSLLGTEGAQYFGPGTRLLVL.